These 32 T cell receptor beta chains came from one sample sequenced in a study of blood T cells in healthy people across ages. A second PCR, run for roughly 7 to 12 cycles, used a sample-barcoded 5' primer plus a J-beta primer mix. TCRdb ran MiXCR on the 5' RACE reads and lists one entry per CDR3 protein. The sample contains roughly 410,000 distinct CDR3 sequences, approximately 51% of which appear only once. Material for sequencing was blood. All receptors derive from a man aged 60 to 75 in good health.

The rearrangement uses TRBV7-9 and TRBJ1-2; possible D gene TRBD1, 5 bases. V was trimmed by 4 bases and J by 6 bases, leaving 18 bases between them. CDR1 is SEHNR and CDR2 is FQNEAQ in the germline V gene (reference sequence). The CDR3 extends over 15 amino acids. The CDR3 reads CASSWLGVRSDGYTF. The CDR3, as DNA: TGTGCCAGCAGCTGGTTAGGGGTTAGGTCGGATGGCTACACCTTC.

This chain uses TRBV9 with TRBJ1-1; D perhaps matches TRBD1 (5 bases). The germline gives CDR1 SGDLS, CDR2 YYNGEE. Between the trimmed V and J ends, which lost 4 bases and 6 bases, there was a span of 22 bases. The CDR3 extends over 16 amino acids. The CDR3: CASSPPESGLKAEAFF. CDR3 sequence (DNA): TGTGCCAGCAGCCCCCCCGAGTCGGGGCTTAAGGCTGAAGCTTTCTTT.

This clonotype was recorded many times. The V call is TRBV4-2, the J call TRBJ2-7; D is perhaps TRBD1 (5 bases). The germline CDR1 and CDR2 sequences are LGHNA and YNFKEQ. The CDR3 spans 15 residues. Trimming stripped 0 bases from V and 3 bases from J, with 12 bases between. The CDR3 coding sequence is TGTGCCAGCAGCCAAGAAGGGGTGGGCGGCTACGAGCAGTACTTC. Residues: CASSQEGVGGYEQYF.

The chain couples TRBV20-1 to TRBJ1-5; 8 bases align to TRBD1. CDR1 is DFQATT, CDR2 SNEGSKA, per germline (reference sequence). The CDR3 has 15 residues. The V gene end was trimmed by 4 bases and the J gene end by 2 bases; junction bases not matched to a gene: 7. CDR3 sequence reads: CSAIPGGAGNQPQHF. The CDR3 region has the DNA TGCAGTGCTATTCCAGGGGGCGCAGGCAATCAGCCCCAGCATTTT.

The CDR3 loop reads CASSPAGAEDTEAFF. CDR3 sequence (DNA): TGTGCCAGCAGCCCAGCTGGGGCGGAGGACACTGAAGCTTTCTTT. The gene calls are TRBV12-3 or TRBV12-4 and TRBJ1-1, with a tentative D call TRBD1 (5 bases). There are 15 residues in the CDR3. Trimming shortened V by 6 bases and J by 3 bases, and 17 bases separated the two germline ends.

Written as DNA, the CDR3 is TGTGCCAGCGATGCGGGATGGGGGTCCGGAACCCAGTACTTC. Residues: CASDAGWGSGTQYF. The V gene is TRBV28, the J gene TRBJ2-5, with a tentative D call TRBD2 (6 bases). The CDR3 totals 14 residues. CDR1 MDHEN and CDR2 SYDVKM come from the germline V gene. The ends were cut back, 8 bases at V and 8 bases at J, with 21 bases in the middle.

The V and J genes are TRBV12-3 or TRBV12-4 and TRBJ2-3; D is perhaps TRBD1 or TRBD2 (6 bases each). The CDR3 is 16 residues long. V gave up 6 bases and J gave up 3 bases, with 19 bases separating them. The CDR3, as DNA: TGTGCCAGCAGGCAACCCGGGAGAGGGGGTACAGATACGCAGTATTTT. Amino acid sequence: CASRQPGRGGTDTQYF.

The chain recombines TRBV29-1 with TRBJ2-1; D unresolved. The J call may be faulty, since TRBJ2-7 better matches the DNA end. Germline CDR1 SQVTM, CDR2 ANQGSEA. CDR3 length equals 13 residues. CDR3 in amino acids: CSVEQFSYNEQYF. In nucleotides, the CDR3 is TGCAGCGTTGAACAGTTTTCCTACAATGAGCAGTACTTC.

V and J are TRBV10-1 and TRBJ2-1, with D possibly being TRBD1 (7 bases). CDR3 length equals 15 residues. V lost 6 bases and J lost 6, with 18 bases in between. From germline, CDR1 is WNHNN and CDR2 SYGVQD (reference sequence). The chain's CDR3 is CASSDQGGPSNEQFF. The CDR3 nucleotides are TGCGCCAGCAGCGACCAGGGGGGCCCTTCCAATGAGCAGTTCTTC.

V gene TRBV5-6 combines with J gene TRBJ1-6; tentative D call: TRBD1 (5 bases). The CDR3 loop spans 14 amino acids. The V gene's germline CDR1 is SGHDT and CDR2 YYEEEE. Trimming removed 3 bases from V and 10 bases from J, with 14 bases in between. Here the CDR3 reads CASSYGTFGSPLHF. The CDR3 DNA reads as TGTGCCAGCAGCTACGGGACTTTCGGATCACCCCTCCACTTT. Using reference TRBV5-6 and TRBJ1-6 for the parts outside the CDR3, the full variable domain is DAGVTQSPTHLIKTRGQQVTLRCSPKSGHDTVSWYQQALGQGPQFIFQYYEEEERQRGNFPDRFSGHQFPNYSSELNVNALLLGDSALYLCASSYGTFGSPLHFGNGTRLTVT.

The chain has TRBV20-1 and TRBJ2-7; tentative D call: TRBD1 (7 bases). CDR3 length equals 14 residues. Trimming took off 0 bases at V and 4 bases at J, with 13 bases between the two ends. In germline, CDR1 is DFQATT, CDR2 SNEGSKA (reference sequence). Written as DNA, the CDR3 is TGCAGTGCTAGAGATCGGAGGGGGCGTTACGAGCAGTACTTC. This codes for CSARDRRGRYEQYF.

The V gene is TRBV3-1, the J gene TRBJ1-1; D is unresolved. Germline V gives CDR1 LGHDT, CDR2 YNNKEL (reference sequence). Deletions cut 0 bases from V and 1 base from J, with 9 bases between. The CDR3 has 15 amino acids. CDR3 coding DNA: TGTGCCAGCAGCCAAGAGGGCTTCGGGAACACTGAAGCTTTCTTT. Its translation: CASSQEGFGNTEAFF.

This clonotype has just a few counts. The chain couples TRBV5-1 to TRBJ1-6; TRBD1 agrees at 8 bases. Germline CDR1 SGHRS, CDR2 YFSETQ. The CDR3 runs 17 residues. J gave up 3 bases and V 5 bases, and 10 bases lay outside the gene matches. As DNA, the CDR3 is TGCGCCAGCAGAGCGGGACAGGTGCAACTCTATAATTCACCCCTCCACTTT. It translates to CASRAGQVQLYNSPLHF.

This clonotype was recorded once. In DNA, the CDR3 is TGCAGTGCTAGAGAAATAAGGACTAGCGGCAAAAACATTCAGTACTTC. It translates to CSAREIRTSGKNIQYF. This chain uses TRBV20-1 with TRBJ2-4; 10 bases match TRBD2. CDR3 size: 16 residues. Per the germline V gene, CDR1 is DFQATT and CDR2 is SNEGSKA (reference sequence). V gave up 0 bases and J gave up 3 bases; unmatched junction bases: 5.

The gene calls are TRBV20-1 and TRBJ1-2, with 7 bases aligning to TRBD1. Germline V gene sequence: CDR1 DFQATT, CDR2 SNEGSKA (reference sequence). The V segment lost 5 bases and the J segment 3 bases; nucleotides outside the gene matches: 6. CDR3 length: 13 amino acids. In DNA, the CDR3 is TGCAGTGCTTCGTCCGGGACAGACTATGGCTACACCTTC. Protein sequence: CSASSGTDYGYTF.

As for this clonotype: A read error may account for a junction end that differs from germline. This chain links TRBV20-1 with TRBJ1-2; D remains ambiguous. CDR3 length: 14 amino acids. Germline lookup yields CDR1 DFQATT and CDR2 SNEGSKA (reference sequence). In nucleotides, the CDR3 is TGCAGTGCTAGAACCTTCGGTGTGGGGTATGACTACACCTTC. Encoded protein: CSARTFGVGYDYTF.

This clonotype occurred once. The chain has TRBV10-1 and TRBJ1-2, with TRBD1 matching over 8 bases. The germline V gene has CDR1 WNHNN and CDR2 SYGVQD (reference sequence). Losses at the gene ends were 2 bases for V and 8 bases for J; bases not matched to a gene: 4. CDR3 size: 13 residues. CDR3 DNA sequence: TGCGCCAGCAGTGAGCCGACAGGGGTGGGCTACACCTTC. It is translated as CASSEPTGVGYTF.

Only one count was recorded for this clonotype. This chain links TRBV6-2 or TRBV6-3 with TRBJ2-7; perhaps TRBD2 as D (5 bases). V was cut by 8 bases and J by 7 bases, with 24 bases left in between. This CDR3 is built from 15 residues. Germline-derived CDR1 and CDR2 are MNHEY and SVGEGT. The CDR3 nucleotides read TGTGCCAGCCAGGACGATCGCGGAGGTGGGAATGAGCAGTACTTC. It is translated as CASQDDRGGGNEQYF.

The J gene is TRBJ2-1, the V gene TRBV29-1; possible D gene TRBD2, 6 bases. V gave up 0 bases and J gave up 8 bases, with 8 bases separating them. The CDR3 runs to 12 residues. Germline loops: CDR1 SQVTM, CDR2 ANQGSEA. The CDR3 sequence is CSVEERGYEQFF. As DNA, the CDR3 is TGCAGCGTTGAAGAGCGGGGCTATGAGCAGTTCTTC.

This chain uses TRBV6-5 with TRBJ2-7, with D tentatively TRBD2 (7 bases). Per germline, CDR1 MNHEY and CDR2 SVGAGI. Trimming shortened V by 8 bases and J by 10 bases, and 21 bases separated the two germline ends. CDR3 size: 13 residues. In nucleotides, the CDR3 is TGTGCCAGCCAGAGGGGGGGCAAAGAGGCCCAGTACTTC. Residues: CASQRGGKEAQYF.

DNA for the CDR3: TGTGCCAGCAGTTACTCGGGGGTCTACGAGCAGTACTTC. Its translation is CASSYSGVYEQYF. V gene TRBV6-5 combines with J gene TRBJ2-7, with D possibly called TRBD1 or TRBD2 (5 bases each). V was cut by 0 bases and J by 3 bases, with 6 bases left in between. Germline V CDR1 and CDR2: MNHEY, SVGAGI. The CDR3 length is 13 residues.

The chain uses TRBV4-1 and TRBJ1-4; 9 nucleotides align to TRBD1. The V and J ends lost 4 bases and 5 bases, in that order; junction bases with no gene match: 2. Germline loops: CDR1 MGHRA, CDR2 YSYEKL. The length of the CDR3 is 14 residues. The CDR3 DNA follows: TGCGCCAGCAGCCGCGGGACAGGGAATGAAAAACTGTTTTTT. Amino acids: CASSRGTGNEKLFF.

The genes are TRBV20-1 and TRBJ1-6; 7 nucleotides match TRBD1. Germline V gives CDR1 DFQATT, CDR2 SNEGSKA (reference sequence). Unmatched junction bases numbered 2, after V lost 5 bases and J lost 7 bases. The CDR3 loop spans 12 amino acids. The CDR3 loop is CSAQGGNSPLHF. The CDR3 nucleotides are TGCAGTGCTCAGGGGGGCAATTCACCCCTCCACTTT.

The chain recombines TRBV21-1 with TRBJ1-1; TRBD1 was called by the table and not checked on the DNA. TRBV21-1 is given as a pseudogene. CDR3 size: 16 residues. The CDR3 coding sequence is TGTGCCAGCAGCAAAGTGAACCGGGGGGCGTGGACTGAAGCTTTCTTT. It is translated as CASSKVNRGAWTEAFF.

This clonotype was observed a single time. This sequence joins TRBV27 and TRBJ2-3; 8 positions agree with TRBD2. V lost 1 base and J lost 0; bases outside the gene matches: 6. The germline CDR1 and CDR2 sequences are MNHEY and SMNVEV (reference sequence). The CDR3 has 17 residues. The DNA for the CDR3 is TGTGCCAGCAGTTTATTAGCGGGGTCCTCTAGCACAGATACGCAGTATTTT. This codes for CASSLLAGSSSTDTQYF.

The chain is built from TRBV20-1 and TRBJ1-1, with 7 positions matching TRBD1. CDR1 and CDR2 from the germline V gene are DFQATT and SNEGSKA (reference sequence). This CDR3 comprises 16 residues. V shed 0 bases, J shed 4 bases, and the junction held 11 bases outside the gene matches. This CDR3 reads CSARDQAQGPGTEAFF. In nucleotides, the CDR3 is TGCAGTGCTAGAGATCAAGCACAGGGGCCAGGCACTGAAGCTTTCTTT.

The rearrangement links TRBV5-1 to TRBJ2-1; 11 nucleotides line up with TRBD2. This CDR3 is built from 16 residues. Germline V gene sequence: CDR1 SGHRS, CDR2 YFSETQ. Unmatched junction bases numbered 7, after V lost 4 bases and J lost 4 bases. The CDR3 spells CASSPSTSGVYNEQFF. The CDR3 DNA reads TGCGCCAGCAGCCCGTCGACTAGCGGGGTGTACAATGAGCAGTTCTTC.

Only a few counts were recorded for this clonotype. CDR3 DNA: TGTGCCAGCAGCTTAGCGCAAAAAGCTAATGAAAAACTGTTTTTT. The encoded protein is CASSLAQKANEKLFF. The V and J genes are TRBV7-2 and TRBJ1-4; D gene uncertain. The V end was cut by 0 bases, the J end by 3 bases, with 8 bases between. CDR3 length: 15 amino acids. Per the germline V gene, CDR1 is SGHTA and CDR2 is FQGNSA.

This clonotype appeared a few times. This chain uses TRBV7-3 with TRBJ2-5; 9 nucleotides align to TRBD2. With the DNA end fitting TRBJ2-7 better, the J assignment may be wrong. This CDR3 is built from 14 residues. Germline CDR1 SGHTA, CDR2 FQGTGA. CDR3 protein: CASSLNRLAAEQYF. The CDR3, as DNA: TGTGCCAGCAGCTTAAACCGACTAGCGGCCGAGCAGTACTTC.

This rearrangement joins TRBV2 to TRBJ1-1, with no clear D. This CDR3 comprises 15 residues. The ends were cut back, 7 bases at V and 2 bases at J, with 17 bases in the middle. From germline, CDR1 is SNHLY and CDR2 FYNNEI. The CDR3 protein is CASKTSSRTNTEAFF. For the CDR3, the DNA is TGTGCCAGCAAAACTTCGTCGCGGACTAACACTGAAGCTTTCTTT. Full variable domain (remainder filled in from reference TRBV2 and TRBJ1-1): EPEVTQTPSHQVTQMGQEVILRCVPISNHLYFYWYRQILGQKVEFLVSFYNNEISEKSEIFDDQFSVERPDGSNFTLKIRSTKLEDSAMYFCASKTSSRTNTEAFFGQGTRLTVV.

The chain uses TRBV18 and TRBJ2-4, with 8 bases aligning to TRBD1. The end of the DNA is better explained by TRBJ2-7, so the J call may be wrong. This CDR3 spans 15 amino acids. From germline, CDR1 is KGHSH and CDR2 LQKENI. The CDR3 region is CASSPGQGASHEQYF. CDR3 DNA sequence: TGTGCCAGCTCACCGGGCCAGGGGGCGTCCCACGAGCAGTACTTC.

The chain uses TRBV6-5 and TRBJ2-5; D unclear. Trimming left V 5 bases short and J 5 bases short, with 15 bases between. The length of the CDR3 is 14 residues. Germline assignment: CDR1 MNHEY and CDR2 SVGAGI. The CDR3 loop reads CASSPGRPVETQYF. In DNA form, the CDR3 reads TGTGCCAGCAGTCCAGGACGCCCTGTTGAGACCCAGTACTTC.